The clone carrying this TCR beta chain was detected many times. The target antigen is unknown. The sample is drawn from a study of T cell repertoires in cytomegalovirus infection. Background on the study: It was the public TCR beta signatures that indicated both CMV infection and matching HLA type. General study points: Adding up the frequency of public TCR beta families identified people who carried CMV plus the relevant HLA. HLA-C-restricted CMV-specific TCR beta clonotypes were dominant in the ex vivo response.

This CDR3 is built from 13 residues. CDR1 and CDR2 from the germline V gene are SEHNR and FQNEAQ (reference sequence). In TCRdb, the reads were re-called with MiXCR into one record per CDR3 protein. The data contain nearly 650,000 distinct CDR3 sequences, about 24% of them singletons. This receptor was identified in a human donor in good health (CMV status not recorded). Some clones in this sample may be carry-over from other donors' samples. The rearrangement joins TRBV7-9 to TRBJ2-7; perhaps TRBD1 as D (6 bases). Material: CD8+ T cells from PBMCs. The CDR3 sequence is CASSLWTESLTCV. Here the CDR3 DNA reads TGTGCCAGCAGCTTGTGGACAGAGAGCCTTACTTGCGTC.